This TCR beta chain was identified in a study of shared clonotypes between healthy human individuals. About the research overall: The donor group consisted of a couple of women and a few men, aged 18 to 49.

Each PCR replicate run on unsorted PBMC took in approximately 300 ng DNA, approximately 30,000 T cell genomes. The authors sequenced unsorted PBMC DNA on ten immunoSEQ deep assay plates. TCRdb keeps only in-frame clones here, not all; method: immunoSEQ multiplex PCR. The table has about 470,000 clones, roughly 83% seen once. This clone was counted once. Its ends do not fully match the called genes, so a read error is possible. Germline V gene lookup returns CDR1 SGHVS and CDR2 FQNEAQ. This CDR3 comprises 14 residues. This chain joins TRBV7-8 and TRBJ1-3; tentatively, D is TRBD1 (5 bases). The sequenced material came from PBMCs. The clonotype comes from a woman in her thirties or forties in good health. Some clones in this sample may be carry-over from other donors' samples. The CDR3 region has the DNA TGTGCCAGCAGCTTAACCGGGACGTCATCCGTTTTGGTATTT. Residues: CASSLTGTSSVLVF.